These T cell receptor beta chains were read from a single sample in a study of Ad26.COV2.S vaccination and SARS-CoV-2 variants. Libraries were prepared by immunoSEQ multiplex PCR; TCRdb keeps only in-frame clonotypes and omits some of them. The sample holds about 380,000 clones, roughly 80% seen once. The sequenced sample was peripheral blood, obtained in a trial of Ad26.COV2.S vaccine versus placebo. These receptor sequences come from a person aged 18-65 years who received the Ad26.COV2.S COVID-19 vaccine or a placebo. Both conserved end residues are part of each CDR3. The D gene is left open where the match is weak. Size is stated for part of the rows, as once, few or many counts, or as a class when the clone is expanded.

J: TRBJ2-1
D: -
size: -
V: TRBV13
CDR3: CASSPIDSNEQFF
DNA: TGTGCCAGCAGCCCCATAGACAGCAATGAGCAGTTCTTC

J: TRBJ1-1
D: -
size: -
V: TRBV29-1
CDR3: CSVDGGDNTEAFF
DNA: TGCAGCGTTGATGGAGGGGATAACACTGAAGCTTTCTTT

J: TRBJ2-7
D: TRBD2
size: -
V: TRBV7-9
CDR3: CASSWETGGGEQYF
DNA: TGTGCCAGCAGTTGGGAGACGGGAGGAGGTGAGCAGTACTTC

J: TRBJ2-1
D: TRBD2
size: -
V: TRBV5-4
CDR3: CASSLGGLAGNNEQFF
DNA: TGTGCCAGCAGCTTGGGGGGACTAGCGGGGAACAATGAGCAGTTCTTC

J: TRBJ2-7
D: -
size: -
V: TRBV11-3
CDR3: CASSLGGEETYEQYF
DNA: TGTGCCAGCAGCTTAGGCGGCGAGGAAACATACGAGCAGTACTTC

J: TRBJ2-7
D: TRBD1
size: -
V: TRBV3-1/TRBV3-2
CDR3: CASSQEGTGGSYEQYF
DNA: TGTGCCAGCAGCCAAGAGGGGACAGGGGGCTCCTACGAGCAGTACTTC

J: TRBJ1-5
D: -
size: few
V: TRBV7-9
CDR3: CASSLSGPGGNQPQHF
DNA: TGTGCCAGCAGCTTGTCAGGCCCCGGGGGCAATCAGCCCCAGCATTTT

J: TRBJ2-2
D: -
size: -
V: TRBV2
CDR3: CASSYTDTGELFF
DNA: TGTGCCAGCAGTTACACTGACACCGGGGAGCTGTTTTTT

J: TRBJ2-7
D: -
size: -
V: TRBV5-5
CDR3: CASSLALTGLYEQYF
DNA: TGTGCCAGCAGCTTGGCTCTGACAGGACTCTACGAGCAGTACTTC

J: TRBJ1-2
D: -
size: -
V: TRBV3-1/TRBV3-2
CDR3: CASSLRQSNYGYTF
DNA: TGTGCCAGCAGCCTCCGACAGAGCAACTATGGCTACACCTTC

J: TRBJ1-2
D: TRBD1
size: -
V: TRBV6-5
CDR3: CASSYSGGQGSYGYTF
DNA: TGTGCCAGCAGTTACTCTGGGGGACAGGGTTCCTATGGCTACACCTTC

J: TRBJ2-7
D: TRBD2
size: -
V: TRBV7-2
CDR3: CASSYPSGRSYEQYF
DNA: TGTGCCAGCAGCTACCCCAGCGGGAGATCCTACGAGCAGTACTTC

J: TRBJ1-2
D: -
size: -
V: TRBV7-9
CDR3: CASSLTGTDSYGYTF
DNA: TGTGCCAGCAGCTTAACCGGGACGGACAGCTATGGCTACACCTTC

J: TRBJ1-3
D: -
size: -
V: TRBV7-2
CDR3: CASSDRSPNTIYF
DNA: TGTGCCAGCAGCGACCGCTCCCCGAACACCATATATTTT

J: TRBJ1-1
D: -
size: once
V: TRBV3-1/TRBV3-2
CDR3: CASSQRGDMLLTEAFF
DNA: TGTGCCAGCAGCCAGCGGGGGGACATGTTGTTAACTGAAGCTTTCTTT

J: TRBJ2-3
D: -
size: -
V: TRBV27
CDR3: CASSLRQGGSTDTQYF
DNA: TGTGCCAGCAGTTTGCGGCAGGGGGGGAGCACAGATACGCAGTATTTT

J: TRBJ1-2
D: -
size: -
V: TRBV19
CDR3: CASRLKQRYGYTF
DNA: TGTGCCAGTAGACTCAAACAGCGCTATGGCTACACCTTC

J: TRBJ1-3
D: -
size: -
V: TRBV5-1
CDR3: CASSLVGISGNTIYF
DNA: TGCGCCAGCAGCTTGGTGGGGATCTCTGGAAACACCATATATTTT

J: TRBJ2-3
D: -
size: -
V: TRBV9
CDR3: CASSVGASGVPLTDTQYF
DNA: TGTGCCAGCAGCGTGGGGGCTAGCGGAGTCCCCCTCACAGATACGCAGTATTTT

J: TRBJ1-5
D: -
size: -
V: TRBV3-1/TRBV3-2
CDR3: CASSQDVGYSNQPQHF
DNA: TGTGCCAGCAGCCAAGATGTGGGATATAGCAATCAGCCCCAGCATTTT

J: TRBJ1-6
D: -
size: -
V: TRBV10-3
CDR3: CAIRGTNSPLHF
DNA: TGTGCCATCAGGGGGACTAATTCACCCCTCCACTTT

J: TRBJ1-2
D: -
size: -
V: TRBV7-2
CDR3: CASSLGGVIYGYTF
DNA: TGTGCCAGCAGCTTGGGGGGGGTGATCTATGGCTACACCTTC

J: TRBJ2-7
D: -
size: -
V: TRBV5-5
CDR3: CASSLWGEQYF
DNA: TGTGCCAGCAGCTTGTGGGGGGAGCAGTACTTC

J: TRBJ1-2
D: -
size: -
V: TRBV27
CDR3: CASRRDGPYGYTF
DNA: TGTGCCAGCAGGAGGGACGGACCCTATGGCTACACCTTC

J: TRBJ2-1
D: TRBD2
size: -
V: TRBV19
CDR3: CASKRAGTSSYNEQFF
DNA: TGTGCCAGTAAGCGAGCGGGAACTAGCTCCTACAATGAGCAGTTCTTC

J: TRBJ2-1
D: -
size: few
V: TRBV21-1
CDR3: CASTRRGVWNEQFF
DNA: TGTGCCAGCACTCGGCGGGGGGTTTGGAATGAGCAGTTCTTC

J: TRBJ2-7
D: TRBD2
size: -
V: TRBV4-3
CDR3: CASSRWTSGATYEQYF
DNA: TGCGCCAGCAGCCGTTGGACTAGCGGGGCGACCTACGAGCAGTACTTC

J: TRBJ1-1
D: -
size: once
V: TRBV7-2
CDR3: CASSLGGDTEAFF
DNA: TGTGCCAGCAGCTTGGGGGGGGACACTGAAGCTTTCTTT

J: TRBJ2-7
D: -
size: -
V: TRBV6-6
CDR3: CASSPPGPGEQYF
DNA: TGTGCCAGCAGTCCCCCCGGGCCGGGCGAGCAGTACTTC

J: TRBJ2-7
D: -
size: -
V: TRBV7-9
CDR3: CASSTQTVSYEQYF
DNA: TGTGCCAGCAGCACCCAGACGGTTAGCTACGAGCAGTACTTC

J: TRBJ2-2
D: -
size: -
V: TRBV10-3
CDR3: CAISPGDGSSGELFF
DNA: TGTGCCATCAGCCCCGGGGATGGGAGTTCCGGGGAGCTGTTTTTT

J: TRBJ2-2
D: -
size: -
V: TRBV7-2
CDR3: CASSLGSQHTGELFF
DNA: TGTGCCAGCAGCTTAGGTAGCCAGCACACCGGGGAGCTGTTTTTT

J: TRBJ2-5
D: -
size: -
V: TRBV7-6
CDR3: CASAPKLETQYF
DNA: TGTGCCAGCGCCCCTAAATTGGAGACCCAGTACTTC

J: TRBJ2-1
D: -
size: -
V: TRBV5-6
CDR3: CASSLVSSDEQFF
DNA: TGTGCCAGCAGCTTGGTGTCTAGCGATGAGCAGTTCTTC

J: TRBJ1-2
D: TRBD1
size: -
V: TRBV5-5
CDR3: CASSLVVRDSYGYTF
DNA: TGTGCCAGCAGCTTGGTTGTCCGGGACAGCTATGGCTACACCTTC

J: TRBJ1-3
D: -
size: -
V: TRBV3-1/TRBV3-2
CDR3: CASSQDYEGSGNTIYF
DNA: TGTGCCAGCAGCCAAGATTACGAGGGCTCAGGAAACACCATATATTTT

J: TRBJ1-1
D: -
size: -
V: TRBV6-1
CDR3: CASSDPLRGTNTEAFF
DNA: TGTGCCAGCAGTGACCCCCTCAGGGGTACGAACACTGAAGCTTTCTTT

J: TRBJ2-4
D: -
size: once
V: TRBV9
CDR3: CASSPRQGPGLRNIQYF
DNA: TGTGCCAGCAGCCCTCGGCAGGGGCCAGGCCTGCGGAACATTCAGTATTTC

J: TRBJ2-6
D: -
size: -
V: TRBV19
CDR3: CASSRPIRDSGANVLTF
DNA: TGTGCCAGTAGTAGGCCGATCAGGGACTCTGGGGCCAACGTCCTGACTTTC

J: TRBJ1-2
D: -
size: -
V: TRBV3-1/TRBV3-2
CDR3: CASSPGTFNYGYTF
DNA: TGTGCCAGCAGCCCCGGGACGTTTAACTATGGCTACACCTTC